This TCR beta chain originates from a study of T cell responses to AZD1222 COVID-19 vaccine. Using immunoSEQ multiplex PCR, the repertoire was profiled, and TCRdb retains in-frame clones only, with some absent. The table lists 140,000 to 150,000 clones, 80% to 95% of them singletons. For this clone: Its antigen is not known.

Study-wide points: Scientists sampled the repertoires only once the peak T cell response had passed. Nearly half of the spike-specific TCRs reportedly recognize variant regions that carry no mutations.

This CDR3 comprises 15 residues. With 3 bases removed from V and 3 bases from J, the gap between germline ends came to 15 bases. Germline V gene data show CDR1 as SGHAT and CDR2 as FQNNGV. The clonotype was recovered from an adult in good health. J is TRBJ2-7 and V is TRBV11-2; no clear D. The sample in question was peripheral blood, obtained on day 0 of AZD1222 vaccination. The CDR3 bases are TGTGCCAGCAGCTTGGGATTGGGCCCAGGCTACGAGCAGTACTTC. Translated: CASSLGLGPGYEQYF.